This T cell receptor beta chain was sequenced in a study of blood T cells in healthy people across ages. General study points: Leaving the PBMCs unsorted stopped any conclusive comparison of naive versus antigen-experienced cells.

The CDR3 sequence is 17 residues long. Germline lookup yields CDR1 MGHDK and CDR2 SYGVNS. V gave up 1 base and J gave up 5 bases, with 20 bases separating them. This clonotype was observed a few times. Its specificity is not known. It was with a sample-barcoded 5' primer and a J-beta primer mix that a second PCR of roughly 6 to 12 cycles was run. Per sample, CDR3-containing paired-end reads numbered at least 2.5 million. TCRdb re-derived calls from the 5' RACE reads in MiXCR, one entry per CDR3 protein. The repertoire holds around 1.5 million distinct CDR3 sequences, with approximately 63% as singletons.

The receptor comes from a man younger than 35 in good health. This sequence joins TRBV25-1 and TRBJ1-2, with D possibly TRBD1 on 5 matching bases. Sequenced material: blood. The DNA of the CDR3 is TGTGCCAGCAGTGAATCCCGGGGGACCCAGTACTTTTATGGCTACACCTTC. This translates into CASSESRGTQYFYGYTF.